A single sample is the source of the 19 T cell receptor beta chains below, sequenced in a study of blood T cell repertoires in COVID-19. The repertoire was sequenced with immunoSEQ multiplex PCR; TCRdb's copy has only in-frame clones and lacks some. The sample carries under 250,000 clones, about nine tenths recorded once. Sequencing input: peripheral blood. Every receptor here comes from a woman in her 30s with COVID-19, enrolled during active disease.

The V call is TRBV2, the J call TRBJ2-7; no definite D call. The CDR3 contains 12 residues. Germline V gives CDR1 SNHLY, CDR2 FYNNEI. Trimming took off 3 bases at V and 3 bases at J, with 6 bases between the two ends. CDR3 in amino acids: CASSEAGYEQYV. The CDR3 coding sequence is TGTGCCAGCAGTGAGGCAGGCTACGAGCAGTACGTC.

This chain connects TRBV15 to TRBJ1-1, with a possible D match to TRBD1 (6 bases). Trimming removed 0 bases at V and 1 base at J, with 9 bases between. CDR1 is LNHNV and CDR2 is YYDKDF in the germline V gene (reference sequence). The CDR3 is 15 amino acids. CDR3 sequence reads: CATSREGAANTEAFF. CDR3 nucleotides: TGTGCCACCAGCAGAGAGGGGGCCGCGAACACTGAAGCTTTCTTT.

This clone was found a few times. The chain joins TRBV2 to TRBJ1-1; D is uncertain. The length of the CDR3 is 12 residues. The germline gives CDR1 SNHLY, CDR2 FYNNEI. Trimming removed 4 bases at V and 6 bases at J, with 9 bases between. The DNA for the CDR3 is TGTGCCAGCAGTGGAACACGGGCTGAAGCTTTCTTT. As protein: CASSGTRAEAFF.

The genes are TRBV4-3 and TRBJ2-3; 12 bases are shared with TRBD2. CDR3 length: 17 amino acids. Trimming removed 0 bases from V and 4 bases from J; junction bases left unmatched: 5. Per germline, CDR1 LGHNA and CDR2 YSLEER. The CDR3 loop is CASSQEASGGVADTQYF. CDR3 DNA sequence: TGCGCCAGCAGCCAAGAGGCTAGCGGGGGGGTGGCAGATACGCAGTATTTT.

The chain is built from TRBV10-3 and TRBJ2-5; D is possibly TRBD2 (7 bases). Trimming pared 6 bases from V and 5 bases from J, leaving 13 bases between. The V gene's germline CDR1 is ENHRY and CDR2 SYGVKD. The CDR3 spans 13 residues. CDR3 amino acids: CAISRGAGETQYF. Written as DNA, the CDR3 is TGTGCCATCAGCCGGGGGGCTGGTGAGACCCAGTACTTC.

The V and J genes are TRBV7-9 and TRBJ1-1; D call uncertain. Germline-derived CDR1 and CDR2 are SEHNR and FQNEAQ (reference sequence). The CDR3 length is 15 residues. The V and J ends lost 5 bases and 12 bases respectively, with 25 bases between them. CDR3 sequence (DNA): TGTGCCAGCAGCGTCTTCATGCGGGCAGGATTATTGTCTTTCTTT. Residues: CASSVFMRAGLLSFF.

CDR3 in amino acids: CASRGRIANTGELFF. CDR3 sequence (DNA): TGTGCCAGCAGGGGCAGGATCGCGAACACCGGGGAGCTGTTTTTT. The rearrangement uses TRBV2 and TRBJ2-2; D unclear. The germline V gene has CDR1 SNHLY and CDR2 FYNNEI. The CDR3 loop spans 15 amino acids. V was pared by 6 bases and J by 0 bases, with 11 bases between. The whole variable domain, filled in from reference TRBV2 and TRBJ2-2, reads EPEVTQTPSHQVTQMGQEVILRCVPISNHLYFYWYRQILGQKVEFLVSFYNNEISEKSEIFDDQFSVERPDGSNFTLKIRSTKLEDSAMYFCASRGRIANTGELFFGEGSRLTVL.

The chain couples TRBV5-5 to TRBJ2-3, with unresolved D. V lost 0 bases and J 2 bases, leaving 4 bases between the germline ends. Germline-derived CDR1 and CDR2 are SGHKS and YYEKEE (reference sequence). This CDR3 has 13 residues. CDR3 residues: CASSLAYTDTQYF. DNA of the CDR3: TGTGCCAGCAGCTTGGCCTACACAGATACGCAGTATTTT.

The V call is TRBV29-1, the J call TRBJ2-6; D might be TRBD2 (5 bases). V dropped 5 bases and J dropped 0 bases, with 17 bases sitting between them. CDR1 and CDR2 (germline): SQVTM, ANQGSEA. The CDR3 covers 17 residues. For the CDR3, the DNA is TGCAGCGTTTCTGGACTGTTCGGGCCCTCTGGGGCCAACGTCCTGACTTTC. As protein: CSVSGLFGPSGANVLTF.

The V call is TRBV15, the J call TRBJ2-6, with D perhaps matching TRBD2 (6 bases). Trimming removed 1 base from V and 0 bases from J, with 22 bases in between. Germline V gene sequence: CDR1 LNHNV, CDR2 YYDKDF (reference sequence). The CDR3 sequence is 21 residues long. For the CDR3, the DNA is TGTGCCACCAGCAGAGGGGACTTGGGGCGTACGTCCATCTCTGGGGCCAACGTCCTGACTTTC. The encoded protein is CATSRGDLGRTSISGANVLTF.

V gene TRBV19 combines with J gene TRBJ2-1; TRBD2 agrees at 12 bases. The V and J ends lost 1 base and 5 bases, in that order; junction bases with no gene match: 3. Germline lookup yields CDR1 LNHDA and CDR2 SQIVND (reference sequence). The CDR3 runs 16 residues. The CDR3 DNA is TGTGCCAGTAGTATAGTAGGACTAGCGGGGCACAATGAGCAGTTCTTC. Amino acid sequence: CASSIVGLAGHNEQFF.

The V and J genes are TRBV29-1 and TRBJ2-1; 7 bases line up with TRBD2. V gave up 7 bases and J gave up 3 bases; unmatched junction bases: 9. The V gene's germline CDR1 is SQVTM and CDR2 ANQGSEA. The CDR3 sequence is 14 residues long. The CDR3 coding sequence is TGCAGCGCCATGGGAGGGGCACTCTACAATGAGCAGTTCTTC. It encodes CSAMGGALYNEQFF.

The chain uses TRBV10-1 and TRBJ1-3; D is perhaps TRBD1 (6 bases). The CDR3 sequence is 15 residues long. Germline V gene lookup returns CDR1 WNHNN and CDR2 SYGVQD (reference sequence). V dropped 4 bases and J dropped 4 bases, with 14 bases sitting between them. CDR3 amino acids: CASSGTAAGGNTIYF. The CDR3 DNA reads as TGCGCCAGCAGTGGGACAGCGGCTGGGGGAAACACCATATATTTT.

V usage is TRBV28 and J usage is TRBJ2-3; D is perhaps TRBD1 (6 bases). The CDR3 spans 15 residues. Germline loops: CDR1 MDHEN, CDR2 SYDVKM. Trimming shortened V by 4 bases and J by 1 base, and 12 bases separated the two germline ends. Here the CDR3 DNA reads TGTGCCAGCAGTTCCCCCCGACAGGGCACAGATACGCAGTATTTT. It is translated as CASSSPRQGTDTQYF.

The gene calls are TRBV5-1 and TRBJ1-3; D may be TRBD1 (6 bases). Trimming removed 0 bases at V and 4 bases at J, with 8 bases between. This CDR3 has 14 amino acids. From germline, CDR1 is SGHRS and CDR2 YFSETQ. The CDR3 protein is CASSLDGTGNTIYF. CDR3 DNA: TGCGCCAGCAGCTTGGATGGGACAGGAAACACCATATATTTT.

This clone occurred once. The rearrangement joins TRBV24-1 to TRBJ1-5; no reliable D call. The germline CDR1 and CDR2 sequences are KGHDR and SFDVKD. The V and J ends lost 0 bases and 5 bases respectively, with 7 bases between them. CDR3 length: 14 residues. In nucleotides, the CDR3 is TGTGCCACCAGTGATTTGGACTCGGATCAGCCCCAGCATTTT. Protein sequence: CATSDLDSDQPQHF.

In nucleotides, the CDR3 is TGTGCCAGCAGCTTGGGAGACAGTTCATATGGCTACACCTTC. This encodes CASSLGDSSYGYTF. The rearrangement links TRBV5-8 to TRBJ1-2, with D perhaps matching TRBD1 (5 bases). Trimming removed 0 bases from V and 5 bases from J, with 11 bases in between. Germline assignment: CDR1 SGHTS and CDR2 YDEGEE. The CDR3 runs 14 residues. Complete variable domain (other parts from reference TRBV5-8 and TRBJ1-2): EAGVTQSPTHLIKTRGQQATLRCSPISGHTSVYWYQQALGLGLQFLLWYDEGEERNRGNFPPRFSGRQFPNYSSELNVNALELEDSALYLCASSLGDSSYGYTFGSGTRLTVV.

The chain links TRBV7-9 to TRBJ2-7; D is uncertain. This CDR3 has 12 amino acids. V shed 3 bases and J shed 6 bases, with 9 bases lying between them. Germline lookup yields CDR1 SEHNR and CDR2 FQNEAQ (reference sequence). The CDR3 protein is CASSFVSGEQYF. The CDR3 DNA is TGTGCCAGCAGCTTTGTTTCGGGCGAGCAGTACTTC.

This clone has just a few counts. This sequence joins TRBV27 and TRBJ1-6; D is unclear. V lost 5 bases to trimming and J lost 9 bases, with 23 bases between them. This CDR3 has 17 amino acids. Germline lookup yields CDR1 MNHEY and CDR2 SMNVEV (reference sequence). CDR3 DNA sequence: TGTGCCAGCAGTGCCTTGAAAACCGGGTTTGGTGGTTCACCCCTCCACTTT. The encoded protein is CASSALKTGFGGSPLHF.